This T cell receptor (beta chain) was sequenced in a study of a mutant IDH1 vaccine in newly diagnosed glioma. Looking at the study overall: Patients got their first vaccination 4-6 weeks after radiotherapy alone, or with temozolomide cycles. Antecedent treatment encompassed radiotherapy, temozolomide, or their combination; the majority received both. Study-wide results and caveats: Evidence of vaccine-induced immune responses was documented in roughly 93% of patients.

A word on this clone: Its antigen is still unknown.

CDR3 size: 14 residues. Deletions cut 0 bases from V and 2 bases from J, with 6 bases between. CDR1 is MRHNA, CDR2 SNTAGT, per germline. Here immunoSEQ multiplex PCR was the method, and the copy in TCRdb shows in-frame clones only, minus some. The table includes about 52,000 clones, over 75% detected once. Time point in this sample: week 11, during vaccination. Mutant IDH1 20-mer peptide, at 300 ug, made up each vaccine dose, with topical imiquimod. The input for sequencing was PBMCs, taken from a glioma patient whose treatment included an IDH1 peptide vaccine. The origin of this receptor is a man in his fifties or sixties with glioma. This chain links TRBV6-4 with TRBJ2-3; D ambiguous. The CDR3 spells CASSDSDDTDTQYF. The DNA for the CDR3 is TGTGCCAGCAGTGACTCAGACGACACAGATACGCAGTATTTT.